A single sample gave rise to the 9 T cell receptor beta chains below, sequenced in a study of blood T cell repertoires in COVID-19. TCRdb's table, derived via immunoSEQ multiplex PCR, lists solely in-frame clones and lacks some. The sample lists 300,000 to 350,000 clones, around 90% occurring once. The sequenced sample consisted of peripheral blood. The receptors come from a woman between 18 and 29 years old who had recovered from COVID-19.

The rearrangement joins TRBV11-2 to TRBJ2-4; TRBD1 matches 7 bases. J was trimmed by 6 bases and V by 4 bases; bases with no gene match: 9. The length of the CDR3 is 15 residues. Germline values: CDR1 SGHAT, CDR2 FQNNGV. The CDR3 DNA reads as TGTGCCAGCAGCTCGATCCGACAGGGAGTAAACATTCAGTACTTC. Encoded protein: CASSSIRQGVNIQYF.

The chain links TRBV7-2 to TRBJ1-2; D is unresolved. Germline V gene sequence: CDR1 SGHTA, CDR2 FQGNSA. V was clipped by 5 bases and J by 2 bases, with 18 bases between them. The CDR3 has 16 residues. The CDR3 DNA is TGTGCCAGCAGCCTACCCCGGACTTCTCCCAACTATGGCTACACCTTC. This codes for CASSLPRTSPNYGYTF.

The chain recombines TRBV29-1 with TRBJ1-2; possible D gene TRBD1, 6 bases. CDR1 and CDR2 (germline): SQVTM, ANQGSEA. V was clipped by 3 bases and J by 10 bases, with 9 bases between them. The CDR3 totals 10 residues. The CDR3 bases are TGCAGCGTTGATGGGGGGGCCTACACCTTC. Protein: CSVDGGAYTF.

V is TRBV29-1 and J is TRBJ1-1, with D tentatively TRBD1 (6 bases). The ends were cut back, 5 bases at V and 8 bases at J, with 12 bases in the middle. The CDR3 loop spans 11 amino acids. Per the germline V gene, CDR1 is SQVTM and CDR2 is ANQGSEA. CDR3 coding DNA: TGCAGCGTTCGACAGGCCCAAGAAGCTTTCTTT. It encodes CSVRQAQEAFF.

The genes are TRBV7-2 and TRBJ2-5, with 10 bases matching TRBD2. The CDR3 has 15 amino acids. V trimming: 1 base; J trimming: 7 bases; junction bases outside the gene matches: 6. Germline V lookup: CDR1 SGHTA, CDR2 FQGNSA. The CDR3 bases are TGTGCCAGCAGCTTAGTACTAGCGGGGCCGCGGACCCAGTACTTC. It codes for CASSLVLAGPRTQYF.

V gene TRBV24-1 combines with J gene TRBJ2-3; 9 bases agree with TRBD1. The germline V gene has CDR1 KGHDR and CDR2 SFDVKD. V lost 3 bases, J lost 5 bases, and 11 bases stayed unmatched. CDR3 length: 17 amino acids. CDR3 protein: CATSDPGRDRARDTQYF. Here the CDR3 DNA reads TGTGCCACCAGTGATCCGGGGCGGGACAGGGCGAGAGATACGCAGTATTTT.

The chain uses TRBV19 and TRBJ1-1; D is ambiguous. V was pared by 5 bases and J by 4 bases, with 8 bases between. Germline assignment: CDR1 LNHDA and CDR2 SQIVND (reference sequence). This CDR3 spans 12 amino acids. The CDR3 sequence is CASSFRSTEAFF. The CDR3 DNA sequence: TGTGCCAGTAGTTTTAGGAGCACTGAAGCTTTCTTT.

The chain uses TRBV5-4 and TRBJ2-2, with D uncertain. V lost 0 bases and J 1 base, leaving 7 bases between the germline ends. The germline CDR1 and CDR2 sequences are SGHNT and YYREEE (reference sequence). The CDR3 runs to 15 residues. The CDR3 sequence: CASSLVSVNTGELFF. DNA for the CDR3: TGTGCCAGCAGCTTGGTGAGCGTGAACACCGGGGAGCTGTTTTTT.

This clone came up once. This chain joins TRBV7-2 and TRBJ2-5; possibly TRBD2 for D (6 bases). In germline, CDR1 is SGHTA, CDR2 FQGNSA. CDR3 size: 15 residues. V was clipped by 5 bases and J by 3 bases, with 16 bases between them. The CDR3 DNA reads TGTGCCAGCAGCCCACGGAGGGCGGATGAAGAGACCCAGTACTTC. This translates into CASSPRRADEETQYF.